Each of the 9 T cell receptor beta chains below was sequenced from the same sample in a study of T cells in Graves' hyperthyroidism and ophthalmopathy. Amplified TCR beta CDR3 regions came from RNA transcripts. When the TCR CDR3 underwent first-round RT-PCR, the HTBI primer set was used. One entry per CDR3 protein results from TCRdb running MiXCR on the multiplex PCR reads. The sample lists around 300,000 distinct CDR3 sequences; less than 30% were seen once. The source material was blood. The source of these receptors is a man between 40 and 49 years old with Graves' hyperthyroidism that later progressed to Graves' ophthalmopathy.

This clonotype was counted ten times or more. The chain has TRBV11-1 and TRBJ2-2; TRBD2 matches at 9 bases. In germline, CDR1 is SGHAT, CDR2 FQDESV (reference sequence). This CDR3 has 16 residues. The V gene end was trimmed by 5 bases and the J gene end by 3 bases; junction bases not matched to a gene: 7. CDR3 sequence (DNA): TGTGCCAGCAGCGCTCATAGCGGGAGTGACACCGGGGAGCTGTTTTTT. It encodes CASSAHSGSDTGELFF. Using reference TRBV11-1 and TRBJ2-2 for the parts outside the CDR3, the full variable domain is EAEVAQSPRYKITEKSQAVAFWCDPISGHATLYWYRQILGQGPELLVQFQDESVVDDSQLPKDRFSAERLKGVDSTLKIQPAELGDSAMYLCASSAHSGSDTGELFFGEGSRLTVL.

In this sample, this clonotype turned up a few times. The rearrangement uses TRBV6-2 or TRBV6-3 and TRBJ1-1, with no clear D. Germline lookup yields CDR1 MNHEY and CDR2 SVGEGT. The CDR3 consists of 11 residues. V gave up 2 bases and J gave up 8 bases, with 6 bases separating them. The DNA for the CDR3 is TGTGCCAGCAGTTACGCGTCAGAAGCTTTCTTT. Translation: CASSYASEAFF.

This clonotype was seen ten or more times. V usage is TRBV30 and J usage is TRBJ1-5; D is perhaps TRBD1 (5 bases). The length of the CDR3 is 15 residues. Trimming stripped 2 bases from V and 4 bases from J, with 15 bases between. CDR1 GTSNPN and CDR2 SVGIG come from the germline V gene (reference sequence). CDR3 bases: TGTGCCTGGAGTCTGAACGTTCGGGGGAATCAGCCCCAGCATTTT. Translated: CAWSLNVRGNQPQHF. Full variable domain (rest looked up from reference TRBV30 and TRBJ1-5): SQTIHQWPATLVQPVGSPLSLECTVEGTSNPNLYWYRQAAGRGLQLLFYSVGIGQISSEVPQNLSASRPQDRQFILSSKKLLLSDSGFYLCAWSLNVRGNQPQHFGDGTRLSIL.

The V and J genes are TRBV6-1 and TRBJ2-7; TRBD1 aligns across 8 bases. CDR1 MNHNS and CDR2 SASEGT come from the germline V gene. CDR3 size: 15 residues. The V segment lost 1 base and the J segment 2 bases; nucleotides outside the gene matches: 4. CDR3 in DNA: TGTGCCAGCAGTGAAGGCCAGGGGGCCCCCTACGAGCAGTACTTC. Its protein product is CASSEGQGAPYEQYF.

This clonotype was observed many times. The chain employs TRBV5-1 and TRBJ1-2; 8 bases line up with TRBD1. CDR1 SGHRS and CDR2 YFSETQ come from the germline V gene. The CDR3 runs to 11 residues. With 9 bases clipped from V and 8 bases from J, the junction kept 6 bases outside the gene matches. This CDR3 reads CATGTGEGYTF. The CDR3 bases are TGCGCCACCGGGACAGGAGAAGGCTACACCTTC.

In this sample, this clonotype turned up many times. J is TRBJ2-5 and V is TRBV6-5, with TRBD1 matching over 7 bases. This CDR3 has 14 amino acids. Losses at the gene ends were 0 bases for V and 5 bases for J; bases not matched to a gene: 3. Germline-derived CDR1 and CDR2 are MNHEY and SVGAGI. The CDR3 spells CASSYSQGQETQYF. Here the CDR3 DNA reads TGTGCCAGCAGTTACTCGCAGGGACAGGAGACCCAGTACTTC.

This clonotype has ten or more counts. The chain has TRBV30 and TRBJ1-2; D call uncertain. The length of the CDR3 is 13 residues. The germline V gene has CDR1 GTSNPN and CDR2 SVGIG (reference sequence). V lost 7 bases, J lost 2 bases, and 14 bases lay in between. The CDR3 DNA reads TGTGCCTCCAAAAATGAGAGGAACTATGGCTACACCTTC. Translating it yields CASKNERNYGYTF.

V is TRBV5-6 and J is TRBJ2-5; maybe TRBD1 (6 bases). Germline values: CDR1 SGHDT, CDR2 YYEEEE. The length of the CDR3 is 14 residues. Trimming removed 5 bases at V and 5 bases at J, with 16 bases between. CDR3 in amino acids: CASSLTGNSETQYF. The DNA of the CDR3 is TGTGCCAGCAGTTTAACAGGGAACTCCGAGACCCAGTACTTC. Full variable domain (rest looked up from reference TRBV5-6 and TRBJ2-5): DAGVTQSPTHLIKTRGQQVTLRCSPKSGHDTVSWYQQALGQGPQFIFQYYEEEERQRGNFPDRFSGHQFPNYSSELNVNALLLGDSALYLCASSLTGNSETQYFGPGTRLLVL.

CDR3 region: CASSGGSFSGANVLTF. In DNA form, the CDR3 reads TGTGCCAGCAGCGGGGGCAGCTTCTCTGGGGCCAACGTCCTGACTTTC. The V and J genes are TRBV6-2 or TRBV6-3 and TRBJ2-6; D tentatively fits TRBD1 or TRBD2 (6 bases each). The germline V and J ends were trimmed by 6 bases and 0 bases, with 12 bases remaining between them. Per the germline V gene, CDR1 is MNHEY and CDR2 is SVGEGT. This CDR3 is built from 16 residues.